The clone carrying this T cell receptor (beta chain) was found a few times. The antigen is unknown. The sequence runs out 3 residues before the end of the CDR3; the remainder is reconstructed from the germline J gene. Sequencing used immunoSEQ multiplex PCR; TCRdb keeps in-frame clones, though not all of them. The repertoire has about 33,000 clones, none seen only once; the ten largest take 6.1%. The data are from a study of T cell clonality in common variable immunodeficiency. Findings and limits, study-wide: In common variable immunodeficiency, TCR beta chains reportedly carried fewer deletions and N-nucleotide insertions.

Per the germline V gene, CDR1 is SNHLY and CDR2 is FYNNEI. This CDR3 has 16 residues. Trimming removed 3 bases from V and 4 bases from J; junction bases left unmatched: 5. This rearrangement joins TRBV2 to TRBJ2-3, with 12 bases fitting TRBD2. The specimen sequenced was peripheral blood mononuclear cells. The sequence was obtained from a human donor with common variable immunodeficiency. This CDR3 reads CASSDPLAGGPDTQYF. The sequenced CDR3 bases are TGTGCCAGCAGTGACCCTCTAGCGGGGGGGCCAGATACG. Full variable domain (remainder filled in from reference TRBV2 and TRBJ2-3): EPEVTQTPSHQVTQMGQEVILRCVPISNHLYFYWYRQILGQKVEFLVSFYNNEISEKSEIFDDQFSVERPDGSNFTLKIRSTKLEDSAMYFCASSDPLAGGPDTQYFGPGTRLTVL.